This T cell receptor (beta chain) was recorded in a study of CD4+ T cells in melanoma. General study results and limits: Diverse differentiation states were reported for melanoma neoantigen-specific CD4+ T cells. CD8+ T cell, macrophage and B cell function reportedly correlated with neoantigen-specific CD4+ T cells.

Repertoires were generated with immunoSEQ multiplex PCR, while TCRdb's copy carries only in-frame clones and drops some. The data contain around 20,000 clones, about four fifths of them seen just once; the ten biggest clones take up around 5.1%. CDR3 length equals 14 residues. V was shortened by 3 bases and J by 3 bases, with 11 bases between the two germline ends. Germline V CDR1 and CDR2: SGHTS, YDEGEE. For this clone: The antigen remains undetermined.

The source is a human donor with melanoma. Sequenced input: cells from a culture (not recorded whether cultured in vitro). The chain couples TRBV5-8 to TRBJ2-3; D ambiguous. CDR3 sequence: CASSWGRATDTQYF. CDR3 DNA: TGTGCCAGCAGCTGGGGAAGGGCAACAGATACGCAGTATTTT.